This T cell receptor beta chain was retrieved from a study of cytomegalovirus exposure and HLA in healthy donors. The CDR3 has 15 residues. V lost 0 bases to trimming and J lost 7 bases, with 17 bases between them. Germline V gene data show CDR1 as SGHRS and CDR2 as YFSETQ. Study findings and constraints: Reports credit the classifier with highly specific, highly sensitive diagnosis of cytomegalovirus status. Later analysis demonstrated an association between a missense DCLRE1C variant and TCR beta V- and J-gene trimming. The authors reported that TCR beta sequences could predict HLA-A and HLA-B alleles. These predictions were accurate for most subjects in the first cohort. Analysis was performed later, and it showed HLA-associated TCR beta chains to be more clonally expanded than equally common others.

The PCR made use of 60 Vbeta and 13 Jbeta primers. The assay was immunoSEQ multiplex PCR, and TCRdb's table has in-frame clones only and misses some. The sample has 90,000 to 110,000 clones, around 70% seen once. Details on this clone: What it recognizes is unknown.

The genes are TRBV5-1 and TRBJ2-7, with a tentative D call TRBD2 (6 bases). This receptor was identified in an older woman in good health and CMV-seropositive. The specimen was PBMCs. The CDR3 here is CASSLGGVSVAEQYF. CDR3 DNA: TGCGCCAGCAGCTTGGGGGGGGTTTCTGTGGCGGAGCAGTACTTC.